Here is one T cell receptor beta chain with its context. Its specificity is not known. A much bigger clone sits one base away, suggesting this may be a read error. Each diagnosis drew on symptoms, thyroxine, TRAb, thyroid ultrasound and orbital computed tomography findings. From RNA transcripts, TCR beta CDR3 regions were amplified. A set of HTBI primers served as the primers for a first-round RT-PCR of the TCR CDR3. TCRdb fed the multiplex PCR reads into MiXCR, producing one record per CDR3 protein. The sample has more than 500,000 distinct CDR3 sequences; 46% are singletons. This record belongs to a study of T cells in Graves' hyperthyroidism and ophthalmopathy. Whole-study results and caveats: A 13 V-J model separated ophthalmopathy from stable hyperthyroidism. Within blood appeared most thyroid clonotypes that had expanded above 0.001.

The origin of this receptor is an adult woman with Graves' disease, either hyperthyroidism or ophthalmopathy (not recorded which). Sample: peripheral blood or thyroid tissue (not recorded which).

CDR3 in amino acids: CASSLPNNPTQCF. The CDR3 DNA sequence: TGTGCCAGCAGCTTACCCAACAATCCGACCCAGTGCTTC. The chain has TRBV7-9 and TRBJ2-5; D gene ambiguous. CDR3 size: 13 residues. CDR1 is SEHNR and CDR2 is FQNEAQ in the germline V gene (reference sequence).